This T cell receptor beta chain was recorded in a study of blood T cell repertoires in COVID-19. Study background: PBMCs, B-cell-depleted T cells, or T cells provided the cDNA or gDNA that made up the material.

Source study methods: Counts of nucleated cells, estimated from reference gene primer amplification, were obtained. Assay: immunoSEQ multiplex PCR; the TCRdb copy retains only in-frame clones and omits some. D and trimming come from the DNA, and the V and J calls and clone size come from that table. The table lists roughly 310,000 clones, around 90% of them singletons. Self-reported history from a screening survey and questionnaire set each donor's cohort. Trimming removed 6 bases from V and 1 base from J; junction bases left unmatched: 6. CDR3 size: 15 residues. Germline lookup yields CDR1 MNHNY and CDR2 SVGAGI (reference sequence).

The material sequenced was PBMCs or T cells enriched from blood (not recorded which). The TCR was taken from a man aged 55 to 70 who had recovered from COVID-19. This rearrangement joins TRBV6-6 to TRBJ1-5; TRBD1 aligns across 7 bases. CDR3 amino acids: CASRHRGGSNQPQHF. CDR3 bases: TGTGCCAGCAGACACAGGGGTGGAAGCAATCAGCCCCAGCATTTT.